A selection of T cell receptor beta chains follows, all from one sample in a study of blood T cells in healthy people across ages. Each CDR3 protein is one row after TCRdb ran MiXCR on the 5' RACE reads. Found here are about 640,000 distinct CDR3 sequences, approximately 59% of them singletons; the top ten hold 30% to 40%. The sample taken for sequencing was blood. These receptor sequences come from a man aged 55 to 69 in good health. CDR3s leave out the opening cysteine and the closing phenylalanine or tryptophan.

V gene: TRBV7-9; J gene: TRBJ2-6; CDR3 protein: ASSLDLTWGANVLT
V gene: TRBV7-2; J gene: NA; CDR3 protein: ASSRSGPYEQY
V gene: TRBV10-1; J gene: TRBJ2-6; CDR3 protein: ARTRDRGTNVLT
V gene: TRBV14; J gene: TRBJ2-4; CDR3 protein: ASSHPETGRNIQY
V gene: TRBV4-1; J gene: TRBJ1-3; CDR3 protein: ASSQRGTGSGNTIY
V gene: TRBV5-1; J gene: TRBJ1-4; CDR3 protein: ASRIGRGDEKLF
V gene: TRBV10-3; J gene: TRBJ1-2; CDR3 protein: AISPGHENYGYT
V gene: TRBV12-3/TRBV12-4; J gene: TRBJ1-1; CDR3 protein: ASSFGTGVAGAF
V gene: TRBV18; J gene: TRBJ2-5; CDR3 protein: ASSNRLGTQY
V gene: TRBV29-1; J gene: TRBJ2-3; CDR3 protein: SVLGRATDTQY
V gene: TRBV28; J gene: TRBJ2-7; CDR3 protein: ASGRDPMTYEQY
V gene: TRBV7-2; J gene: TRBJ1-4; CDR3 protein: ASSLLQTNEKLF
V gene: TRBV7-2; J gene: TRBJ2-1; CDR3 protein: ASSFPQREQF
V gene: TRBV5-1; J gene: TRBJ2-5; CDR3 protein: ASSWGPTGNLGTQY
V gene: TRBV5-8; J gene: TRBJ1-4; CDR3 protein: ASRSGQGTNEKLF
V gene: TRBV7-6; J gene: TRBJ2-5; CDR3 protein: ASSSLASGGETQY
V gene: TRBV20-1; J gene: TRBJ1-2; CDR3 protein: SATHGTDGYT
V gene: TRBV24-1; J gene: TRBJ1-4; CDR3 protein: ATSDPGQSPEKLF
V gene: TRBV12-3/TRBV12-4; J gene: TRBJ1-1; CDR3 protein: ASSSSPAPGLAF
V gene: TRBV5-1; J gene: TRBJ2-1; CDR3 protein: ASSGVGFSYNEQF
V gene: TRBV20-1; J gene: TRBJ1-2; CDR3 protein: SPRPGQGGGYT
V gene: TRBV2; J gene: TRBJ2-5; CDR3 protein: ASSVARVHETQY
V gene: TRBV20-1; J gene: TRBJ2-7; CDR3 protein: SARRAGGYSYEQY
V gene: TRBV5-1; J gene: TRBJ1-1; CDR3 protein: ASSLTGEVSGTEAF
V gene: TRBV27; J gene: TRBJ2-6; CDR3 protein: ASSSSPGESGANVLT
V gene: TRBV7-2; J gene: TRBJ1-1; CDR3 protein: ASSLALASNTEAF
V gene: TRBV5-1; J gene: TRBJ2-5; CDR3 protein: ASSLGLANQETQY
V gene: TRBV7-2; J gene: TRBJ2-7; CDR3 protein: ASSPAGRFYEQY
V gene: TRBV20-1; J gene: NA; CDR3 protein: SARAQAGGSETQY
V gene: TRBV5-1; J gene: TRBJ2-5; CDR3 protein: ASSLRNGPNQETQY
V gene: TRBV12-3/TRBV12-4; J gene: TRBJ2-3; CDR3 protein: ASSLVASSAGGTQY
V gene: TRBV10-3; J gene: TRBJ2-3; CDR3 protein: AIRGGQSLDTQY
V gene: TRBV27; J gene: NA; CDR3 protein: ASSARLATYEQY
V gene: TRBV12-3/TRBV12-4; J gene: TRBJ2-3; CDR3 protein: ASSLGGNGDTQY
V gene: TRBV29-1; J gene: TRBJ1-1; CDR3 protein: SASGQMNTEAF
V gene: TRBV7-8; J gene: TRBJ1-1; CDR3 protein: ASKYANRGGNTEAF
V gene: TRBV7-2; J gene: TRBJ2-4; CDR3 protein: ASSPRVGTGDIQY